This T cell receptor (beta chain) came from a study of blood T cell repertoires in COVID-19. Study information: From the United States, Italy and Spain came samples of acute and convalescent COVID-19. From T cells, B-cell-depleted T cells, or PBMCs came the material, which was cDNA or gDNA.

Per the original data handling: Cell counts per sample came from amplifying reference gene primers. Some clones are missing from TCRdb's copy, which holds only in-frame ones; the method was immunoSEQ multiplex PCR. V and J calls and clone size are copied from that table; D and trimming were computed from the DNA. The sample yields some 180,000 clones, roughly 82% seen once. CDR3 length: 17 amino acids. Trimming pared 4 bases from V and 3 bases from J, leaving 18 bases between. Germline CDR1 reads LGHNA; CDR2 reads YNFKEQ. This clonotype was obtained from a human donor in a cohort sampled during active COVID-19. V and J are TRBV4-2 and TRBJ2-2; maybe TRBD2 (5 bases). The specimen sequenced was peripheral blood. The CDR3 here is CASSPAEYTEDTGELFF. CDR3 bases: TGTGCCAGCAGCCCCGCCGAATACACGGAGGACACCGGGGAGCTGTTTTTT.